This TCR beta chain originates from a study of early T cells in non-severe SARS-CoV-2 infection. Study as a whole: Chains were not paired, and sequencing was done on bulk RNA from unsorted whole blood.

General study points: Private and CD4 specificities were missed by VDJdb matching, which favored anti-spike CD8 responses.

Germline V gene sequence: CDR1 MNHEY, CDR2 SVGEGT. With 7 bases removed from V and 5 bases from J, the gap between germline ends came to 20 bases. The CDR3 contains 15 residues. This clonotype came up many times. What it binds is not known. Unique molecular identifiers were added to individual cDNA molecules. TCRdb recomputed calls from the 5' RACE reads with MiXCR, one row per CDR3 protein. The sample lists 45,000 to 70,000 distinct CDR3 sequences, less than 9.5% occurring once. This clonotype originated in an adult who was a healthcare worker with PCR-confirmed SARS-CoV-2 infection or an uninfected control (not recorded which). Sequencing used whole blood, obtained at baseline. The chain has TRBV6-2 or TRBV6-3 and TRBJ1-1; TRBD1 might be the D (5 bases). The CDR3: CASIKRQKGATEAFF. The CDR3 bases are TGTGCCAGCATCAAACGACAGAAGGGAGCGACTGAAGCTTTCTTT.